These 20 T cell receptor beta chains originate from one sample sequenced in a study of radiotherapy plus CTLA-4 blockade in lung cancer. Sequencing was performed with immunoSEQ multiplex PCR; in TCRdb, only in-frame clones are kept and a portion is missing. This sample has around 18,000 clones, with more than 75% found just once. The source material was peripheral blood, sampled from a patient treated with radiotherapy plus ipilimumab. The receptor set was obtained from a human donor with non-small cell lung cancer whose response to radiotherapy plus ipilimumab could not be evaluated.

Only a few counts were recorded for this clone. The chain recombines TRBV19 with TRBJ2-7; TRBD1 might be the D (6 bases). CDR1 is LNHDA, CDR2 SQIVND, per germline (reference sequence). The V and J ends lost 4 bases and 3 bases respectively, with 10 bases between them. There are 13 residues in the CDR3. The DNA of the CDR3 is TGTGCCAGTAGTAGCGGACAGAGCTACGAGCAGTACTTC. It is translated as CASSSGQSYEQYF. Full variable domain (missing parts from reference TRBV19 and TRBJ2-7): DGGITQSPKYLFRKEGQNVTLSCEQNLNHDAMYWYRQDPGQGLRLIYYSQIVNDFQKGDIAEGYSVSREKKESFPLTVTSAQKNPTAFYLCASSSGQSYEQYFGPGTRLTVT.

The gene calls are TRBV19 and TRBJ2-5; tentatively, D is TRBD2 (7 bases). Per germline, CDR1 LNHDA and CDR2 SQIVND (reference sequence). CDR3 size: 15 residues. The ends were cut back, 4 bases at V and 6 bases at J, with 18 bases in the middle. The CDR3, as DNA: TGTGCCAGTAGTACCTCGAGGGGAGGGGGAAAGACCCAGTACTTC. This codes for CASSTSRGGGKTQYF.

The chain joins TRBV4-3 to TRBJ2-1; no clear D gene. Germline-derived CDR1 and CDR2 are LGHNA and YSLEER. The CDR3 is made up of 15 amino acids. The V end was cut by 0 bases, the J end by 0 bases, with 6 bases between. CDR3 DNA: TGCGCCAGCAGCCAAGAGTCCTACTCCTACAATGAGCAGTTCTTC. Encoded protein: CASSQESYSYNEQFF.

V is TRBV27 and J is TRBJ2-1, with TRBD2 as a possible D gene (6 bases). V was trimmed by 6 bases and J by 2 bases, leaving 17 bases between them. The germline gives CDR1 MNHEY, CDR2 SMNVEV (reference sequence). The CDR3 is 16 residues long. CDR3 in DNA: TGTGCCAGCAGCTCACTCCGGGAGCTGGCCTACAATGAGCAGTTCTTC. This translates into CASSSLRELAYNEQFF.

The V and J genes are TRBV28 and TRBJ1-5; D gene uncertain. Per germline, CDR1 MDHEN and CDR2 SYDVKM. The length of the CDR3 is 14 residues. Trimming left V 1 base short and J 0 bases short, with 4 bases between. The CDR3 DNA follows: TGTGCCAGCAGTTTATACAATAGCAATCAGCCCCAGCATTTT. It is translated as CASSLYNSNQPQHF.

The chain joins TRBV7-9 to TRBJ2-7, with a weak D call TRBD1 (6 bases). The CDR3 spans 15 residues. V lost 0 bases to trimming and J lost 2 bases, with 11 bases between them. Per the germline V gene, CDR1 is SEHNR and CDR2 is FQNEAQ (reference sequence). CDR3 nucleotides: TGTGCCAGCAGCTTAGCCTCCGGGACAACCTACGAGCAGTACTTC. It specifies CASSLASGTTYEQYF.

The gene calls are TRBV7-2 and TRBJ1-5; D gene uncertain. CDR3 size: 14 residues. The germline V gene encodes CDR1 SGHTA and CDR2 FQGNSA. V gave up 3 bases and J gave up 7 bases, with 13 bases separating them. CDR3 amino acids: CASSLTGRNQPQHF. The CDR3 bases are TGTGCCAGCAGCTTGACGGGGAGGAACCAGCCCCAGCATTTT.

This chain links TRBV15 with TRBJ2-7, with D perhaps matching TRBD1 (7 bases). Trimming took 0 bases from V and 4 from J, leaving 13 bases between them. The CDR3 contains 15 residues. Germline V gene data show CDR1 as LNHNV and CDR2 as YYDKDF (reference sequence). CDR3 nucleotides: TGTGCCACCAGCAGAGATCAGGGGGGCTGGTACGAGCAGTACTTC. It yields the protein CATSRDQGGWYEQYF.

V usage is TRBV6-5 and J usage is TRBJ2-2; 8 bases match TRBD2. Trimming cost V 0 bases and J 5 bases; bases outside gene matches: 5. This CDR3 region has 16 residues. Germline values: CDR1 MNHEY, CDR2 SVGAGI. CDR3 region: CASSYSSLAVTGELFF. As DNA, the CDR3 is TGTGCCAGCAGTTACTCGTCACTAGCGGTAACCGGGGAGCTGTTTTTT.

J is TRBJ1-2 and V is TRBV4-1, with D tentatively TRBD1 (5 bases). Germline V gene data show CDR1 as MGHRA and CDR2 as YSYEKL. The CDR3 loop spans 14 amino acids. V lost 1 base, J lost 3 bases, and 9 bases lay in between. The CDR3 loop reads CASSQGGGYYGYTF. The CDR3 DNA follows: TGCGCCAGCAGCCAAGGGGGGGGATACTATGGCTACACCTTC.

The CDR3 sequence: CASSSGDRGTGELFF. CDR3 nucleotide sequence: TGCGCCAGCAGCTCGGGGGACAGGGGGACCGGGGAGCTGTTTTTT. This sequence joins TRBV5-1 and TRBJ2-2; 11 bases align to TRBD1. CDR1 and CDR2 from the germline V gene are SGHRS and YFSETQ. The CDR3 covers 15 residues. V trimming: 3 bases; J trimming: 5 bases; junction bases outside the gene matches: 3.

The chain is built from TRBV7-8 and TRBJ2-5, with D possibly matching TRBD2 (6 bases). The assigned J gene may be wrong: the sequence end matches TRBJ2-7 better. Germline V gives CDR1 SGHVS, CDR2 FQNEAQ. CDR3 length: 14 residues. The CDR3 bases are TGTGCCAGCAGCACACGGACTACCTCCTACGAGCAGTACTTC. Translating it yields CASSTRTTSYEQYF.

The V call is TRBV18, the J call TRBJ1-1; tentative D call: TRBD1 (6 bases). The CDR3 runs 13 residues. Looked up from germline, CDR1 is KGHSH and CDR2 is LQKENI. V shed 6 bases and J shed 4 bases, with 12 bases lying between them. CDR3 amino acids: CASSRGAGTEAFF. CDR3 nucleotides: TGTGCCAGCTCCAGGGGCGCCGGCACTGAAGCTTTCTTT. Together with reference TRBV18 and TRBJ1-1, the CDR3 gives the full variable domain: NAGVMQNPRHLVRRRGQEARLRCSPMKGHSHVYWYRQLPEEGLKFMVYLQKENIIDESGMPKERFSAEFPKEGPSILRIQQVVRGDSAAYFCASSRGAGTEAFFGQGTRLTVV.

The chain carries TRBV27 and TRBJ2-1, with 8 bases that match TRBD2. The length of the CDR3 is 14 residues. Germline V lookup: CDR1 MNHEY, CDR2 SMNVEV (reference sequence). J lost 3 bases, V lost 6 bases, and 4 bases had no gene match. The CDR3 is CASSKRGSYNEQFF. Here the CDR3 DNA reads TGTGCCAGCAGCAAGCGGGGGAGCTACAATGAGCAGTTCTTC.

The chain has TRBV5-1 and TRBJ2-2; D remains ambiguous. This CDR3 is 13 amino acids long. Looked up from germline, CDR1 is SGHRS and CDR2 is YFSETQ. Trimming removed 1 base at V and 6 bases at J, with 7 bases between. CDR3 protein: CASSLSEAGELFF. The DNA of the CDR3 is TGCGCCAGCAGCTTGTCCGAGGCCGGGGAGCTGTTTTTT.

V and J are TRBV11-1 and TRBJ2-5; 8 bases are shared with TRBD1. This CDR3 spans 15 amino acids. Trimming cost V 1 base and J 4 bases; bases outside gene matches: 5. Germline CDR1 and CDR2: SGHAT and FQDESV (reference sequence). The CDR3 region is CASSLGVQGGETQYF. CDR3 DNA sequence: TGTGCCAGCAGCTTAGGGGTACAGGGGGGAGAGACCCAGTACTTC.

The chain couples TRBV7-2 to TRBJ2-5, with 7 bases identical to TRBD2. V lost 0 bases, J lost 5 bases, and 6 bases stayed unmatched. Germline V lookup: CDR1 SGHTA, CDR2 FQGNSA. The CDR3 loop spans 15 amino acids. CDR3 loop: CASSLAGWGGETQYF. The DNA for the CDR3 is TGTGCCAGCAGCTTAGCGGGGTGGGGGGGGGAGACCCAGTACTTC.

The V gene is TRBV5-4, the J gene TRBJ2-6, with D possibly matching TRBD2 (5 bases). The V gene's germline CDR1 is SGHNT and CDR2 YYREEE (reference sequence). With 4 bases removed from V and 0 bases from J, the gap between germline ends came to 8 bases. CDR3 length: 15 amino acids. CDR3 nucleotides: TGTGCCAGCAGCCGAGACTACTCTGGGGCCAACGTCCTGACTTTC. It codes for CASSRDYSGANVLTF.

V is TRBV30 and J is TRBJ1-6, with no clear D. CDR3 length: 13 residues. V lost 3 bases to trimming and J lost 7 bases, with 10 bases between them. Germline CDR1 is GTSNPN and CDR2 is SVGIG (reference sequence). This CDR3 is CAWRAAGNSPLHF. The CDR3 DNA follows: TGTGCCTGGAGGGCCGCGGGGAATTCACCCCTCCACTTT.

The CDR3 sequence is CASSVGGGMQTQYF. The CDR3 nucleotides are TGTGCCAGCAGCGTAGGAGGCGGAATGCAGACCCAGTACTTC. The chain joins TRBV9 to TRBJ2-5; D ambiguous. V was shortened by 0 bases and J by 6 bases, with 12 bases between the two germline ends. Germline V lookup: CDR1 SGDLS, CDR2 YYNGEE. This CDR3 region has 14 residues.